The clone carrying this TCR beta chain was counted many times. The data were obtained in a study of T cells in Graves' hyperthyroidism and ophthalmopathy. Across the study: Pretreatment peripheral blood was obtained at initial diagnosis.

Trimming left V 3 bases short and J 4 bases short, with 12 bases between. Germline CDR1 reads SEHNR; CDR2 reads FQNEAQ (reference sequence). The CDR3 consists of 14 residues. RNA transcripts served as the template for amplifying TCR beta CDR3 regions. The HTBI primer set drove a first-round RT-PCR of the TCR CDR3. TCRdb re-analysed the multiplex PCR reads in MiXCR, keeping a single row per CDR3 protein. The sample holds around 600,000 distinct CDR3 sequences, 11% to 15% seen once. Ophthalmopathy cases scored 3 or more on the Clinical Activity Score and 4 or more on NOSPECS grade, with duration below 3 months. Diagnoses rested on clinical symptoms, serum thyroxine and TRAb, thyroid ultrasound and orbital computed tomography.

The sequence derives from a woman younger than 30 with Graves' ophthalmopathy. The V call is TRBV7-9, the J call TRBJ2-5, with D maybe TRBD2 (6 bases). What was sequenced was blood. The CDR3 loop is CASSLSAGRETQYF. CDR3 bases: TGTGCCAGCAGCTTGAGCGCGGGACGAGAGACCCAGTACTTC.